One sample yielded the 2 T cell receptor beta chains listed below, sequenced in a study of vaccination and CD4 T cells after COVID-19. The antigens for these receptors are not known. With the Oncomine TCR Beta short-read assay, DNA from cultured CD4+ T cells was sequenced. TCRdb called the PCR reads again in MiXCR, with one record for every CDR3 protein. In the table there are 20,000 to 25,000 distinct CDR3 sequences, around 50% of which are singletons. As for treatment: roughly 10-day PBMC culture with coronavirus spike peptide pools or control peptides (ViraFEST assay). Sequencing was carried out using CD4+ T cells from blood, cultured in vitro. Source of these receptors: a human donor who had recovered from COVID-19.

This sequence joins TRBV27 and TRBJ1-5; D unresolved. Per the germline V gene, CDR1 is MNHEY and CDR2 is SMNVEV (reference sequence). There are 15 residues in the CDR3. Trimming left V 3 bases short and J 8 bases short, with 17 bases between. The DNA of the CDR3 is TGTGCCAGCAGTTTGAAGGCCTCAATCAGCAAGCCCCAGCATTTT. This translates into CASSLKASISKPQHF.

This clonotype was counted a few times. The chain carries TRBV7-2 and TRBJ1-1, with D perhaps TRBD1 (6 bases). This CDR3 is 12 amino acids long. Between the trimmed V and J ends, which lost 5 bases and 6 bases, there was a span of 10 bases. The germline gives CDR1 SGHTA, CDR2 FQGNSA. This chain's CDR3 is CASSTQGSEAFF. CDR3 DNA: TGTGCCAGCAGCACCCAGGGGTCTGAAGCTTTCTTT.